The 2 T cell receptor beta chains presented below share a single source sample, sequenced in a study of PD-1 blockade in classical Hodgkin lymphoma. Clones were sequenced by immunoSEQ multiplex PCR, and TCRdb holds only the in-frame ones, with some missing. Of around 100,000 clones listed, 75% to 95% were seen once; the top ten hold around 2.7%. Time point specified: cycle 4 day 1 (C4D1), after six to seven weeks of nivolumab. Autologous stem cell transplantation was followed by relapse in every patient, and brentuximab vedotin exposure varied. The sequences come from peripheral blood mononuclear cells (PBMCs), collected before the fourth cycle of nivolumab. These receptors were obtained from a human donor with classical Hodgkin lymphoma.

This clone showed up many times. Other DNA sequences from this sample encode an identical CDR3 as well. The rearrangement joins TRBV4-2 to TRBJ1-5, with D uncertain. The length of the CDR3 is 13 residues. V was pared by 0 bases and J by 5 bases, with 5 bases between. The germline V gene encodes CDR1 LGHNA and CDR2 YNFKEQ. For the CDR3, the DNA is TGTGCCAGCAGCCAAGATGGGTATCAGCCCCAGCATTTT. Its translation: CASSQDGYQPQHF.

As DNA, the CDR3 is TGTGCCAGCTCATCTTATACCGGGACTCAGAACTATGGCTACACCTTC. Translation: CASSSYTGTQNYGYTF. The rearrangement links TRBV18 to TRBJ1-2; D is possibly TRBD1 (5 bases). Trimming shortened V by 5 bases and J by 2 bases, and 18 bases separated the two germline ends. The CDR3 extends over 16 amino acids. Germline loops: CDR1 KGHSH, CDR2 LQKENI.